This paragraph reports one T cell receptor (beta chain). The data originate from a study of T cell responses to AZD1222 COVID-19 vaccine. Produced via immunoSEQ multiplex PCR; TCRdb's table is partial and in-frame only. The sample lists fewer than 200,000 clones, 70% to 90% occurring once. The V end lost 3 bases, the J end lost 2 bases, and 14 bases lay between the germline ends. This CDR3 region has 16 residues. Germline CDR1 and CDR2: SEHNR and FQNEAQ (reference sequence). The origin of this receptor is an adult in good health. The sequencing here drew on peripheral blood, taken on day 0 of AZD1222 vaccination. The genes are TRBV7-9 and TRBJ1-5; a weak D match, TRBD1 (6 bases). CDR3 in DNA: TGTGCCAGCAGCTTGACAGGTCTGGGGGGCAATCAGCCCCAGCATTTT. Its protein is CASSLTGLGGNQPQHF.